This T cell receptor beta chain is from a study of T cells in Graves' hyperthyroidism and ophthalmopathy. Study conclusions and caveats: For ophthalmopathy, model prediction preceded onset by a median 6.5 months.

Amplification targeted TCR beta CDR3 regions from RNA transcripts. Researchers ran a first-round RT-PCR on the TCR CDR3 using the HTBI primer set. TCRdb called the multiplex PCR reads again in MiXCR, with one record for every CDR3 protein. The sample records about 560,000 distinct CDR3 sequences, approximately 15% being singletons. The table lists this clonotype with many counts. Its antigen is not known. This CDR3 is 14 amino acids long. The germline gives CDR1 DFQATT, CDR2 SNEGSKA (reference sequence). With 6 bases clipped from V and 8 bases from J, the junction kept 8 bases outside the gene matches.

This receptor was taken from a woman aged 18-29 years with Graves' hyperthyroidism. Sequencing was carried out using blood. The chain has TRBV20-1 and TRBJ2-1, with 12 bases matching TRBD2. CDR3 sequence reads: CSALTSGRGDEQFF. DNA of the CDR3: TGCAGTGCCCTGACTAGCGGGAGAGGCGATGAGCAGTTCTTC.